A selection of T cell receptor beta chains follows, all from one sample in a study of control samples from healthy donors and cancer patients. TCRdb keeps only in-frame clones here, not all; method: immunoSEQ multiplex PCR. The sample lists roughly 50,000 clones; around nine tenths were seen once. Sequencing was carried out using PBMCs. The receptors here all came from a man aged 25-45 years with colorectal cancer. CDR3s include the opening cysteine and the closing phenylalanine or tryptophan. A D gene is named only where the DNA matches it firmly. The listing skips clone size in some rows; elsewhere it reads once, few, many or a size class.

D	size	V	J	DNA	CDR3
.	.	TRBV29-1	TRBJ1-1	TGCAGCGTTGTCGGGGTTATGAACACTGAAGCTTTCTTT	CSVVGVMNTEAFF
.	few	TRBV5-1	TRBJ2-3	TGCGCCAGCAGCATTAGCGGAACTAGCACAGATACGCAGTATTTT	CASSISGTSTDTQYF
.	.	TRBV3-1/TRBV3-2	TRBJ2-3	TGTGCCAGCAGCCAAGATCGCAGCGGAGCCATGGTGGATACGCAGTATTTT	CASSQDRSGAMVDTQYF
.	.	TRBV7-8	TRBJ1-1	TGTGCCAGCAGCTTAGGCGGGTGGAACACTGAAGCTTTCTTT	CASSLGGWNTEAFF
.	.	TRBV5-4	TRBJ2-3	TGTGCCAGCAGAAGGGGAGGGGGGGCCGCTACGCAGTATTTT	CASRRGGGAATQYF
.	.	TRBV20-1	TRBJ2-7	TGCAGTGCTAGTGTGACAGGAAGCTCCTACGAGCAGTACTTC	CSASVTGSSYEQYF
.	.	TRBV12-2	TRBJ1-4	TGTGCAAGTCGCTTAGCACCCCACTGGACAGCGCTACCCACATCTAATGAAAAACTGTTTTTT	CASRLAPHWTALPTSNEKLFF
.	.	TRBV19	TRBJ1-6	TGTGCCAGTAGTATTGGGCAGCGAATTTCACCCCTCCACTTT	CASSIGQRISPLHF
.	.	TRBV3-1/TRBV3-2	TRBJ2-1	TGTGCCAGCAGCCAAGATTCCGGGAACTACAATGAGCAGTTCTTC	CASSQDSGNYNEQFF
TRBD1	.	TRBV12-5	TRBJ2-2	TGTGCTAGTGGTCCCCGTACCGGGACAGCCCAGGAAGGGGAGCTGTTTTTT	CASGPRTGTAQEGELFF
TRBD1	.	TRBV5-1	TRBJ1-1	TGCGCCAGCAGCTTGGGGACAGGGGTTTGGAACACTGAAGCTTTCTTT	CASSLGTGVWNTEAFF
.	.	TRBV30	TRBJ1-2	TGTGCCTGGAGTGAGGATCCCGGGACCAATTATCTTATCTATGGCTACACCTTC	CAWSEDPGTNYLIYGYTF
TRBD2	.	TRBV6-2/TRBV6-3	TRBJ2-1	TGTGCCAGCAGTTACGCTAGCGGGGGGAGCTCCTACAATGAGCAGTTCTTC	CASSYASGGSSYNEQFF
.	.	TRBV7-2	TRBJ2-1	TGTGCCAGCCTACGATCCCCTTCCAACAATGAGCAGTTCTTC	CASLRSPSNNEQFF
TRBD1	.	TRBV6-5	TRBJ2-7	TGTGCCACCCAAATAAACAGGGGAACCTACGAGCAGTACTTC	CATQINRGTYEQYF
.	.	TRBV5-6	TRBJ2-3	TGTGCCAGCAGCTTGTTTGATACGCAGTATTTT	CASSLFDTQYF
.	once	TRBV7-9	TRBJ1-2	TGTGCCAGCAGCCTTGCTTCTAACTATGGCTACACCTTC	CASSLASNYGYTF
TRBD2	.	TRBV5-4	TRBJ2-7	TGTGCCAGCAGCGGCGTGGGGGGGAAGGAGCAGTACTTC	CASSGVGGKEQYF
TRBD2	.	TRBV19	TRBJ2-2	TGTGCCAGTAGATTGATGAGTCACTCAGCGGGGGGGAACACCGGGGAGCTGTTTTTT	CASRLMSHSAGGNTGELFF
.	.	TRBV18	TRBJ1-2	TGTGCCAGCTCACCAGGCCAGCTTTATGGCTACACCTTC	CASSPGQLYGYTF
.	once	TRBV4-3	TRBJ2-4	TGCGCCAGCAGCCAAGTAGGGGAGGACATTCAGTACTTC	CASSQVGEDIQYF
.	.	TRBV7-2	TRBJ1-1	TGTGCCAGCAGCCCTTACGCCGGGGGGGCGAACACTGAAGCTTTCTTT	CASSPYAGGANTEAFF
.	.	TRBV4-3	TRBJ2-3	TGCGCCAGCAGCCTCTTCTCGGGGAGCACAGATACGCAGTATTTT	CASSLFSGSTDTQYF
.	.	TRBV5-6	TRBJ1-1	TGTGCCAGCAGCTTGGTGCAGGGCTACACTGAAGCTTTCTTT	CASSLVQGYTEAFF
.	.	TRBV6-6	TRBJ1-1	TGTGCCAGCAGTTACACGGGACCGAGAAACACTGAAGCTTTCTTT	CASSYTGPRNTEAFF
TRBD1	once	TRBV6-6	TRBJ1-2	TGTGCCAGCAGTTACCGGGGAGGGGGCGGCTATGGCTACACCTTC	CASSYRGGGGYGYTF
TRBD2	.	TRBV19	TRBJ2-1	TGTGCCAGTAGTATTCAGGCTAGCGGGGACAATGAGCAGTTCTTC	CASSIQASGDNEQFF
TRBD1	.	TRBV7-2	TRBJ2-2	TGTGCCAGCAGCTTAGGGACAGGGGGCTTCACCGGGGAGCTGTTTTTT	CASSLGTGGFTGELFF